Sequencing of this TCR beta chain was carried out in a study of control samples from healthy donors and cancer patients. Only in-frame clones appear in the TCRdb table, and some are missing; sequencing was by immunoSEQ multiplex PCR. The sample contains under 70,000 clones, approximately 95% of which appear only once. CDR1 and CDR2 from the germline V gene are SGHRS and YFSETQ. This CDR3 is 13 amino acids long. V lost 0 bases and J 4 bases, leaving 7 bases between the germline ends. On this clone itself: This CDR3 is also generated by other DNA sequences in the sample.

This receptor was obtained from a woman aged 18-29 years in good health. Input material: blood. This chain connects TRBV5-1 to TRBJ1-1, with D possibly being TRBD1 (5 bases). CDR3 sequence: CASSLGGGTEAFF. CDR3 DNA sequence: TGCGCCAGCAGCTTGGGCGGGGGCACTGAAGCTTTCTTT.